The 21 T cell receptor beta chains presented below share a single source sample, sequenced in a study of shared clonotypes between healthy human individuals. Profiled with immunoSEQ multiplex PCR; TCRdb holds only in-frame clones, not every one. Altogether 760,000 or so clones are present, about 96% being singletons, with the ten largest covering less than 0.25%. Naive CD8 cells comprised CD45RO-negative, CCR7-positively selected cells, excluding terminally differentiated effector memory CD45RA+ cells. The sample was naive CD8+ T cells sorted from blood. These receptors were collected from a man aged 25 to 40 in good health.

The chain employs TRBV5-6 and TRBJ2-4; 8 bases align to TRBD1. The CDR3 length is 14 residues. Germline trimming cut 0 bases from V and 10 bases from J; bases unmatched to any gene: 6. Germline loops: CDR1 SGHDT, CDR2 YYEEEE. The DNA of the CDR3 is TGTGCCAGCAGCTTGGTGGACAGGGAAGATATTCAGTACTTC. Translation: CASSLVDREDIQYF.

The V and J genes are TRBV7-8 and TRBJ2-7; D unresolved. The V gene lost 4 bases and the J gene lost 1 base, with 8 bases spanning the gap. The CDR3 is 13 amino acids. Germline CDR1 reads SGHVS; CDR2 reads FQNEAQ. CDR3 DNA: TGTGCCAGCAGCTCCCCATTATCCTACGAGCAGTACTTC. Translated: CASSSPLSYEQYF.

This CDR3 is CASSLAPLYEQYF. CDR3 in DNA: TGTGCCAGCAGTTTAGCCCCACTCTACGAGCAGTACTTC. This chain joins TRBV28 and TRBJ2-7; D is unclear. The CDR3 is made up of 13 amino acids. V dropped 2 bases and J dropped 3 bases, with 8 bases sitting between them. Looked up from germline, CDR1 is MDHEN and CDR2 is SYDVKM.

The rearrangement uses TRBV7-8 and TRBJ2-2; 8 bases line up with TRBD2. The germline V gene encodes CDR1 SGHVS and CDR2 FQNEAQ. The CDR3 has 16 residues. J lost 1 base, V lost 2 bases, and 3 bases had no gene match. The CDR3 sequence: CASSLTGGLNTGELFF. The DNA for the CDR3 is TGTGCCAGCAGCTTAACGGGAGGGCTGAACACCGGGGAGCTGTTTTTT.

This clone appeared once. The chain couples TRBV27 to TRBJ2-7, with D possibly being TRBD1 (6 bases). Trimming removed 6 bases from V and 2 bases from J, with 17 bases in between. The CDR3 has 15 amino acids. The germline CDR1 and CDR2 sequences are MNHEY and SMNVEV (reference sequence). The CDR3 sequence is CASRRTAGETYEQYF. CDR3 nucleotide sequence: TGTGCCAGCAGACGGACAGCCGGGGAAACCTACGAGCAGTACTTC.

The gene calls are TRBV10-3 and TRBJ1-1; TRBD1 aligns across 8 bases. V gave up 3 bases and J gave up 3 bases; unmatched junction bases: 6. CDR1 is ENHRY, CDR2 SYGVKD, per germline. The CDR3 has 15 amino acids. The CDR3 spells CAISDPGQGHTEAFF. DNA of the CDR3: TGTGCCATCAGTGACCCCGGACAGGGTCACACTGAAGCTTTCTTT.

Note on this clone: Other DNA variants within this sample encode the same CDR3. The gene calls are TRBV4-1 and TRBJ2-3; D is uncertain. Germline CDR1 reads MGHRA; CDR2 reads YSYEKL. The ends were cut back, 1 base at V and 6 bases at J, with 8 bases in the middle. The length of the CDR3 is 13 residues. This CDR3 is CASSQVLRDTQYF. CDR3 coding DNA: TGCGCCAGCAGCCAAGTCCTAAGGGATACGCAGTATTTT.

Remarks on this clone: Other DNA sequences in the sample encode the same CDR3. The chain uses TRBV9 and TRBJ2-1; D not resolved. CDR1 SGDLS and CDR2 YYNGEE come from the germline V gene. The CDR3 is 12 amino acids. With 0 bases removed from V and 6 bases from J, the gap between germline ends came to 4 bases. The CDR3, as DNA: TGTGCCAGCAGCGTAGCCCCCAATGAGCAGTTCTTC. Its translation is CASSVAPNEQFF. Using reference TRBV9 and TRBJ2-1 for the parts outside the CDR3, the full variable domain is DSGVTQTPKHLITATGQRVTLRCSPRSGDLSVYWYQQSLDQGLQFLIQYYNGEERAKGNILERFSAQQFPDLHSELNLSSLELGDSALYFCASSVAPNEQFFGPGTRLTVL.

This clone was picked up one time. A junction boundary mismatches the germline segment, possibly from a read error. This chain uses TRBV27 with TRBJ1-5, with D possibly TRBD1 on 6 matching bases. This CDR3 spans 14 amino acids. From germline, CDR1 is MNHEY and CDR2 SMNVEV (reference sequence). The CDR3 here is CASSFSGGNQPQHF. The CDR3 DNA reads as TGTGCCAGCAGTTTTTCGGGGGGCAACCAGCCCCAGCATTTT.

The gene calls are TRBV18 and TRBJ1-3; TRBD1 is a possible D gene (6 bases). There are 16 residues in the CDR3. Germline CDR1 is KGHSH and CDR2 is LQKENI. V dropped 0 bases and J dropped 6 bases, with 15 bases sitting between them. The CDR3 reads CASSPPPGETLNTIYF. CDR3 sequence (DNA): TGTGCCAGCTCACCACCGCCAGGGGAGACCTTAAACACCATATATTTT. Using reference TRBV18 and TRBJ1-3 for the parts outside the CDR3, the full variable domain is NAGVMQNPRHLVRRRGQEARLRCSPMKGHSHVYWYRQLPEEGLKFMVYLQKENIIDESGMPKERFSAEFPKEGPSILRIQQVVRGDSAAYFCASSPPPGETLNTIYFGEGSWLTVV.

This chain links TRBV30 with TRBJ2-7; D might be TRBD1 (6 bases). The V gene lost 0 bases and the J gene lost 1 base, with 10 bases spanning the gap. CDR1 and CDR2 (germline): GTSNPN, SVGIG (reference sequence). This CDR3 is built from 14 residues. This CDR3 is CAWSVQGRSYEQYF. In DNA form, the CDR3 reads TGTGCCTGGAGTGTACAGGGTAGATCCTACGAGCAGTACTTC. Variable domain in full (rest from reference TRBV30 and TRBJ2-7): SQTIHQWPATLVQPVGSPLSLECTVEGTSNPNLYWYRQAAGRGLQLLFYSVGIGQISSEVPQNLSASRPQDRQFILSSKKLLLSDSGFYLCAWSVQGRSYEQYFGPGTRLTVT.

This chain joins TRBV29-1 and TRBJ1-1; the D is unclear. Looked up from germline, CDR1 is SQVTM and CDR2 is ANQGSEA. This CDR3 is 11 amino acids long. V lost 8 bases to trimming and J lost 1 base, with 8 bases between them. The CDR3 DNA follows: TGCAGCACAACTCGGAACACTGAAGCTTTCTTT. Its protein is CSTTRNTEAFF.

As to this clone: In the same sample, other DNA sequences code for this CDR3. The chain joins TRBV28 to TRBJ1-5; D may be TRBD1 (6 bases). CDR3 length: 15 residues. V was clipped by 3 bases and J by 2 bases, with 11 bases between them. Germline V gene data show CDR1 as MDHEN and CDR2 as SYDVKM. The CDR3 DNA follows: TGTGCCAGCAGTTTCCCAGGGGCTGGCAATCAGCCCCAGCATTTT. The encoded protein is CASSFPGAGNQPQHF.

DNA for the CDR3: TGTGCCAGCAGCTTAGCCCCACATGAGCAGTTCTTC. This sequence encodes CASSLAPHEQFF. The V and J genes are TRBV11-2 and TRBJ2-1; D uncertain. Trimming left V 1 base short and J 8 bases short, with 6 bases between. CDR1 and CDR2 from the germline V gene are SGHAT and FQNNGV. The CDR3 covers 12 residues.

In this sample, this clone turned up once. The J gene is TRBJ2-7, the V gene TRBV6-5; D unclear. Trimming removed 6 bases from V and 4 bases from J, with 13 bases in between. This CDR3 region has 13 residues. Germline CDR1 and CDR2: MNHEY and SVGAGI. CDR3 sequence reads: CASRPYPLYEQYF. The CDR3 DNA follows: TGTGCCAGCAGGCCCTATCCCTTATACGAGCAGTACTTC.

In DNA, the CDR3 is TGCAGCGTTGATGCCGGTACTGGAAACACCATATATTTT. The encoded protein is CSVDAGTGNTIYF. This chain uses TRBV29-1 with TRBJ1-3; D not certain. CDR3 size: 13 residues. V was pared by 3 bases and J by 2 bases, with 8 bases between. From germline, CDR1 is SQVTM and CDR2 ANQGSEA.

The CDR3 is CASSLITGDDEQYF. Here the CDR3 DNA reads TGTGCCAGCAGTTTAATTACAGGGGACGACGAGCAGTACTTC. The genes are TRBV28 and TRBJ2-7; 7 nucleotides line up with TRBD1. CDR1 and CDR2 from the germline V gene are MDHEN and SYDVKM. This CDR3 is 14 amino acids long. V shed 2 bases and J 5 bases; nucleotides not matched to a gene: 6.

The J gene is TRBJ1-1, the V gene TRBV25-1; D unresolved. The germline V gene has CDR1 MGHDK and CDR2 SYGVNS. Trimming took off 6 bases at V and 5 bases at J, with 16 bases between the two ends. The CDR3 is made up of 14 amino acids. In DNA form, the CDR3 reads TGTGCCAGCAGGGCACAGACTCCAGAGACTGAAGCTTTCTTT. It encodes CASRAQTPETEAFF.

J is TRBJ2-7 and V is TRBV4-1; TRBD2 agrees at 9 bases. V shed 0 bases and J 9 bases; nucleotides not matched to a gene: 9. The CDR3 contains 15 residues. Germline CDR1 MGHRA, CDR2 YSYEKL. CDR3 sequence reads: CASSQDTSGRSSQYF. The CDR3 nucleotides are TGCGCCAGCAGCCAAGATACGAGCGGGAGGTCCTCGCAGTACTTC.

The rearrangement joins TRBV7-2 to TRBJ2-7, with D possibly TRBD1 on 6 matching bases. The ends were cut back, 6 bases at V and 2 bases at J, with 11 bases in the middle. Germline V gene sequence: CDR1 SGHTA, CDR2 FQGNSA. The CDR3 has 13 residues. The CDR3 region is CASSRDNPYEQYF. The CDR3, as DNA: TGTGCCAGCAGTCGGGACAACCCCTACGAGCAGTACTTC.

Concerning this clone: One end of the junction varies from germline; a read error may be responsible. The chain uses TRBV15 and TRBJ2-7; possibly TRBD1 or TRBD2 for D (7 bases each). The germline CDR1 and CDR2 sequences are LNHNV and YYDKDF (reference sequence). The CDR3 is 12 residues long. The CDR3 loop is CATTKRGGTVTF. Here the CDR3 DNA reads TGTGCCACCACCAAAAGGGGGGGGACAGTAACCTTC.